This T cell receptor beta chain was found in a study of neoadjuvant anti-PD-1 for oral cavity cancer. Study-level information: Patients without progression received a fourth nivolumab dose around day 43, then surgical resection on days 50-56.

This CDR3 has 17 amino acids. Trimming removed 4 bases at V and 2 bases at J, with 23 bases between. Germline V gene sequence: CDR1 SQVTM, CDR2 ANQGSEA. This clone was recorded only once. The protocol was immunoSEQ multiplex PCR, while the TCRdb copy is restricted to in-frame clones and leaves out a portion. Among approximately 15,000 clones listed, around 72% were seen once. The sample consisted of PBMCs, taken before nivolumab (anti-PD-1) treatment. This TCR was sampled from a person aged 35-79 years with oral cavity squamous cell carcinoma. The chain joins TRBV29-1 to TRBJ2-5, with D maybe TRBD1 (6 bases). The CDR3: CSVGLNYYGQKQETQYF. The DNA for the CDR3 is TGCAGCGTTGGGCTAAACTACTATGGACAGAAGCAAGAGACCCAGTACTTC.